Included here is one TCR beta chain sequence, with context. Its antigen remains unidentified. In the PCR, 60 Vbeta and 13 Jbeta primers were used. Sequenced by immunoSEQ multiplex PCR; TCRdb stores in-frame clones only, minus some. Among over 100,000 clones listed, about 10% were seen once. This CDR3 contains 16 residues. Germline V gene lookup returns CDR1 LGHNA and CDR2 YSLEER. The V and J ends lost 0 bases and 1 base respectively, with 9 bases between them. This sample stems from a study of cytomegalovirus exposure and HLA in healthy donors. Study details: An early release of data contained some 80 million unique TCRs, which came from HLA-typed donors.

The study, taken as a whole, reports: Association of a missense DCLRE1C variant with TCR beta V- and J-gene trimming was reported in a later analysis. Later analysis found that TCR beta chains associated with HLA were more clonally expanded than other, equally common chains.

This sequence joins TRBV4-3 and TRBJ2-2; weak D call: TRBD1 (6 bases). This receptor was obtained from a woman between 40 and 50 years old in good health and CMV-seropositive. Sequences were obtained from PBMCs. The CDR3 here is CASSQDGTQNTGELFF. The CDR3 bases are TGCGCCAGCAGCCAAGATGGGACACAGAACACCGGGGAGCTGTTTTTT.